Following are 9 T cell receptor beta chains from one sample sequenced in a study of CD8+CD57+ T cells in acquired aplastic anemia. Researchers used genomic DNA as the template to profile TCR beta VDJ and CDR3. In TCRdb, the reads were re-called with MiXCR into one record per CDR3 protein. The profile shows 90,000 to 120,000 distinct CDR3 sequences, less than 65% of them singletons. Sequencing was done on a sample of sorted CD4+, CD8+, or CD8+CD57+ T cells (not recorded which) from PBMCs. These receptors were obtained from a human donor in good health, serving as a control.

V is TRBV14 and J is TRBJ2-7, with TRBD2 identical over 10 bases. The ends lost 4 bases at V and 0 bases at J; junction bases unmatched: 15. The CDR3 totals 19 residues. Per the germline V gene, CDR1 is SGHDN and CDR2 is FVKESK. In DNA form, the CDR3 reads TGTGCCAGCAGCCTGACCCTCGGACTAGCGGTGACCTTCTCCTACGAGCAGTACTTC. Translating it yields CASSLTLGLAVTFSYEQYF.

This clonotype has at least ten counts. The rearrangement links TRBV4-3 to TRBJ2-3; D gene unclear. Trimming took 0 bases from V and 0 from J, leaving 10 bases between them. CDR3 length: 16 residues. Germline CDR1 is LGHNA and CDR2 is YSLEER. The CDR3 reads CASSQDRTKSTDTQYF. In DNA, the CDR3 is TGCGCCAGCAGCCAAGATCGGACCAAGAGCACAGATACGCAGTATTTT.

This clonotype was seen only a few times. This CDR3 reads CSPQVEGNQPQHF. The CDR3 nucleotides read TGCAGCCCTCAAGTTGAGGGCAATCAGCCCCAGCATTTT. The chain joins TRBV29-1 to TRBJ1-5; D is ambiguous. CDR3 length equals 13 residues. V lost 8 bases, J lost 2 bases, and 13 bases lay in between. The germline gives CDR1 SQVTM, CDR2 ANQGSEA.

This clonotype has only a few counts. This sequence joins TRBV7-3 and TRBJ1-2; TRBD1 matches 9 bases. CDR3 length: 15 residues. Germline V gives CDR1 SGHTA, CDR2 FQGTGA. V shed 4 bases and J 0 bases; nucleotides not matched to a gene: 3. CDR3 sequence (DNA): TGTGCCAGCAGCTCGGGGACAGGGACTAACTATGGCTACACCTTC. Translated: CASSSGTGTNYGYTF. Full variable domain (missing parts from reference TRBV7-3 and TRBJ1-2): GAGVSQTPSNKVTEKGKYVELRCDPISGHTALYWYRQSLGQGPEFLIYFQGTGAADDSGLPNDRFFAVRPEGSVSTLKIQRTERGDSAVYLCASSSGTGTNYGYTFGSGTRLTVV.

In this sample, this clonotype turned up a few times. CDR3 in amino acids: CATSSRGGSQETQYF. CDR3 in DNA: TGTGCCACCAGCAGCAGAGGGGGGTCCCAAGAGACCCAGTACTTC. This chain uses TRBV15 with TRBJ2-5, with D possibly being TRBD1 or TRBD2 (6 bases each). This CDR3 has 15 amino acids. Germline loops: CDR1 LNHNV, CDR2 YYDKDF (reference sequence). V was clipped by 3 bases and J by 1 base, with 12 bases between them.

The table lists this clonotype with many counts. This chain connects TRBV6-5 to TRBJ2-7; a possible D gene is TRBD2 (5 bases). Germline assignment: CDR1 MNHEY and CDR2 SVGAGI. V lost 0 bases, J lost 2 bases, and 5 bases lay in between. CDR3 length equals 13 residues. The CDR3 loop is CASSYSEAYEQYF. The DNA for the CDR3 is TGTGCCAGCAGTTACTCGGAGGCCTACGAGCAGTACTTC.

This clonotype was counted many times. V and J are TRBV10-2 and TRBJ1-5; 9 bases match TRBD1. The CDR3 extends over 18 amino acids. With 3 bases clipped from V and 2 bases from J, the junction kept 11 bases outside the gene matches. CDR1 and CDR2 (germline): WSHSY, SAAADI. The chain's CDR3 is CASSELVGQGDGNQPQHF. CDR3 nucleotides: TGCGCCAGCAGTGAACTCGTGGGACAGGGTGACGGCAATCAGCCCCAGCATTTT.

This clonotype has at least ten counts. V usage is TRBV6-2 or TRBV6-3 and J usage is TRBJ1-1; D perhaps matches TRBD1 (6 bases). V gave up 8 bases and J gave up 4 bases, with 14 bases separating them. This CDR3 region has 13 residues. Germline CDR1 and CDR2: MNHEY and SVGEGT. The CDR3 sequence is CASGLTGITEAFF. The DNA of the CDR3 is TGTGCCAGCGGGCTAACAGGGATCACTGAAGCTTTCTTT.

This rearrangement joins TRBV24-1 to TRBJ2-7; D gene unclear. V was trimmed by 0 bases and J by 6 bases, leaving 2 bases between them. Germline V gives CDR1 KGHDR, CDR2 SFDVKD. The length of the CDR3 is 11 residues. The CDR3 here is CATSDLGEQYF. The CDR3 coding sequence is TGTGCCACCAGTGATTTGGGCGAGCAGTACTTC.